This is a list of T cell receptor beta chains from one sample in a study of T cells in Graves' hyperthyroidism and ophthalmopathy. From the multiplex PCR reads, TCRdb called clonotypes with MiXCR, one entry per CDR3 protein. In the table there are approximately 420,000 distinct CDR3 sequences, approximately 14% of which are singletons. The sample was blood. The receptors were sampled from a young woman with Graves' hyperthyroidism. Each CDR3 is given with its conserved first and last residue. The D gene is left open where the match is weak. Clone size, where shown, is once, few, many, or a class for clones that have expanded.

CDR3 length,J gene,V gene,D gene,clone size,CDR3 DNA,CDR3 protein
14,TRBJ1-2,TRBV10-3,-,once,TGTGCCATCAGACCGCAGGGAGATAACTATGGCTACACCTTC,CAIRPQGDNYGYTF
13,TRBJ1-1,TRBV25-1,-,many,TGTGCCAGCAGTGAGTTGGGGTTCACTGAAGCTTTCTTT,CASSELGFTEAFF
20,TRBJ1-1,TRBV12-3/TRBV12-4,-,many,TGTGCCAGCATAACGGTGTTGGGGCGGAGGGGTACAAGGGCGAACACTGAAGCTTTCTTT,CASITVLGRRGTRANTEAFF
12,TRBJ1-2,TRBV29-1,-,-,TGCAGCGTTGAAGATCAGGCCGGTGGCTACACCTTC,CSVEDQAGGYTF
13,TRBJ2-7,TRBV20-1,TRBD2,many,TGCAGTGCTGATAGCGGGTTCTCCTACGAGCAGTACTTC,CSADSGFSYEQYF
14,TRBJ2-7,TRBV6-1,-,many,TGTGCCAGCAGTCCTAGGGACACCTCCTACGAGCAGTACTTC,CASSPRDTSYEQYF
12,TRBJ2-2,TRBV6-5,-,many,TGTGCCAGCAGTTACGAAGGCGGGGAGCTGTTTTTT,CASSYEGGELFF
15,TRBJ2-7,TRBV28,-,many,TGTGCCAGCAGCCGCGCTAAGACATACTCCTACGAGCAGTACTTC,CASSRAKTYSYEQYF
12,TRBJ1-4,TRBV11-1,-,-,TGTGCCAGCAGCCGCGTTAATGAAAAACTGTTTTTT,CASSRVNEKLFF
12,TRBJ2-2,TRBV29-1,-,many,TGCAGCGTTGCGGGGGGCATCGGAGAGCTGTTTTTT,CSVAGGIGELFF
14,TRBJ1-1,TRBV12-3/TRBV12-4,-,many,TGTGCCAGCAGTTTCGGCGGGGGGCTCACTGAAGCTTTCTTT,CASSFGGGLTEAFF
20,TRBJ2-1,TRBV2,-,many,TGTGCCAGGATACATTCCTACAGGGTACAGTTCTACTACTACTACAATGAGCAGTTCTTC,CARIHSYRVQFYYYYNEQFF
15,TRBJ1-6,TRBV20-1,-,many,TGCAGTGCTAACTCCGGGGGTACCTATAATTCACCCCTCCACTTT,CSANSGGTYNSPLHF
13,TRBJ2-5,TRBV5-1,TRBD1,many,TGTGCTAGCAGCCGGGACAGGGGAGAGACCCAGTACTTC,CASSRDRGETQYF
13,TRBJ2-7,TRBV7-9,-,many,TGTGCCAGCAGCGCCCGACAGGCTTCCGAGCAGTACTTC,CASSARQASEQYF
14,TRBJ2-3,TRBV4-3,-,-,TGCGCCAGCAGCCAAGAACCACTGGCGGACGCGCAGTATTTT,CASSQEPLADAQYF
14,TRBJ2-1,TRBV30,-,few,TGTGCCTGGAGAAGGGGGGAGGGCTGGAATGAGCAGTTCTTC,CAWRRGEGWNEQFF
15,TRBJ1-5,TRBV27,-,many,TGTGCCAGCAGTTTAGTCGGGGGAGCGGGTCAGCCCCAGCATTTT,CASSLVGGAGQPQHF
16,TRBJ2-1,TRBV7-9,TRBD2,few,TGTGCCAGCAGCTTCATCGGAACTAGCGGACTCAATGAGCAGTTCTTC,CASSFIGTSGLNEQFF
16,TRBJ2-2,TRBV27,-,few,TGTGCCAGCAGTTTAATCAGCGGTGCGAACACCGGGGAGCTGTTTTTT,CASSLISGANTGELFF
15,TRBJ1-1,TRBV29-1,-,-,TGCAGCGTTGAAGATCCCCGGGGGCGGGGTACTGAAGCTTTCTTT,CSVEDPRGRGTEAFF
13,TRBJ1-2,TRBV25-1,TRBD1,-,TGTGCCAGCAGTGACAGGGGGAACAATGGCTACACCTTC,CASSDRGNNGYTF
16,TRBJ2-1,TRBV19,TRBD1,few,TGTGCCAGTAGTAAGCAGGGGGCGCCCCGGGGCAATGAGCAGTTCTTC,CASSKQGAPRGNEQFF
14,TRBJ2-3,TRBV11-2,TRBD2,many,TGTGCCAGCAGCTTAGAAGCGGGAGCAGATACGCAGTATTTT,CASSLEAGADTQYF
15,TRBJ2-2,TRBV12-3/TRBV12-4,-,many,TGTGCCAGCACAACCTTCTCAGGGGTTAAGGGGGAGCTGTTTTTT,CASTTFSGVKGELFF
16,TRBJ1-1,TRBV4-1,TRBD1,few,TGCGCCAGCAGCCAAGATCTGGGGGACAGGGTGAAGAAAGCTTTCTTT,CASSQDLGDRVKKAFF
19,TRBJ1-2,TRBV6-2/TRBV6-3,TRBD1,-,TGTGCCAGCAGTTATACCACACCGGGACAGGGGGCGACCCGCGATGGCTACACCTTC,CASSYTTPGQGATRDGYTF
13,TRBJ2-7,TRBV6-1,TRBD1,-,TGTGCCAGCAGTGGGTGGACAGGCTACGAGCAGTACTTC,CASSGWTGYEQYF
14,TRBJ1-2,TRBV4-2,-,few,TGTGCCAGCAGCCAACCTACTTCACGGTCTGGCTACACCTTC,CASSQPTSRSGYTF
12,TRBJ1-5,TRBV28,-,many,TGTGCCAGCAGTTTATGGGACAAGGGCCAGCATTTT,CASSLWDKGQHF